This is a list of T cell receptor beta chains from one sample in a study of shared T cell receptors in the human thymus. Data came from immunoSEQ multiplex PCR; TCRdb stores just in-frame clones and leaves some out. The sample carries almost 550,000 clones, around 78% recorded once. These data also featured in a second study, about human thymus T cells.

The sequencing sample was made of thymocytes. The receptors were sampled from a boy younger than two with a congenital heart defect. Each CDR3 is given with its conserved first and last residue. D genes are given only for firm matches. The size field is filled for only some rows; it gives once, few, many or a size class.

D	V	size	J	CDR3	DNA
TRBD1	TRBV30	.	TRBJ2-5	CAWSVRDRGFGETQYF	TGTGCCTGGAGTGTACGAGACAGGGGGTTTGGGGAGACCCAGTACTTC
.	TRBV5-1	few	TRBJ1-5	CASSLTAGLQPQHF	TGCGCCAGCAGCCTGACAGCTGGGCTTCAGCCCCAGCATTTT
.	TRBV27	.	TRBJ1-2	CASGAIGPKRYGYTF	TGTGCCAGCGGTGCGATTGGGCCGAAGAGATATGGCTACACCTTC
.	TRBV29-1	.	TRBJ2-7	CSVEVRGDTHYEQYF	TGCAGCGTCGAGGTAAGAGGGGACACCCACTACGAGCAGTACTTC
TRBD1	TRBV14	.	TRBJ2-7	CASSLLHPGQKTYEQYF	TGTGCCAGCAGCCTCCTCCACCCGGGACAGAAAACCTACGAGCAGTACTTC
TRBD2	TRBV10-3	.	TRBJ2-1	CAISESQASGSIYEQFF	TGTGCCATCAGTGAGTCACAGGCTAGCGGGAGTATCTATGAGCAGTTCTTC
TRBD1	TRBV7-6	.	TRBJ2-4	CASSLGTGSGMAKNIQYF	TGTGCCAGCAGCTTGGGGACAGGCTCGGGCATGGCCAAAAACATTCAGTACTTC
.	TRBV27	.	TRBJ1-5	CASTLRGGNQPQHF	TGTGCCAGCACCCTCCGCGGGGGGAACCAGCCCCAGCATTTT
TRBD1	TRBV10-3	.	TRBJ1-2	CAIKQGAMDYGYTF	TGTGCCATCAAACAGGGGGCTATGGACTATGGCTACACCTTC
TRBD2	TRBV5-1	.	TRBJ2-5	CASSLPVGLAGETQYF	TGCGCCAGCAGCTTGCCCGTGGGACTAGCGGGAGAGACCCAGTACTTC
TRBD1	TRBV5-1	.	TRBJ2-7	CASSFGTGASYEQYF	TGCGCCAGCAGCTTCGGGACAGGTGCCTCCTACGAGCAGTACTTC
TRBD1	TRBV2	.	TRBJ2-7	CASRALDRGFSYEQYF	TGTGCCAGCAGGGCCCTGGACAGGGGGTTCTCCTACGAGCAGTACTTC
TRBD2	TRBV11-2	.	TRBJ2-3	CASSLVAGLAGPSTDTQYF	TGTGCCAGCAGCCTCGTTGCGGGACTAGCGGGACCAAGCACAGATACGCAGTATTTT
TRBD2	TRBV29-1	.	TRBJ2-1	CSVAGTTQGTYNEQFF	TGCAGCGTTGCAGGGACTACCCAAGGAACCTACAATGAGCAGTTCTTC
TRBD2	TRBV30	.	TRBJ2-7	CAWSRTSGRIYEQYF	TGTGCCTGGAGCCGGACTAGCGGGAGGATTTACGAGCAGTACTTC
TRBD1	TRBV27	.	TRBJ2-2	CASSLSYPQGAAGELFF	TGTGCCAGCAGTTTATCGTACCCTCAGGGGGCGGCCGGGGAGCTGTTTTTT